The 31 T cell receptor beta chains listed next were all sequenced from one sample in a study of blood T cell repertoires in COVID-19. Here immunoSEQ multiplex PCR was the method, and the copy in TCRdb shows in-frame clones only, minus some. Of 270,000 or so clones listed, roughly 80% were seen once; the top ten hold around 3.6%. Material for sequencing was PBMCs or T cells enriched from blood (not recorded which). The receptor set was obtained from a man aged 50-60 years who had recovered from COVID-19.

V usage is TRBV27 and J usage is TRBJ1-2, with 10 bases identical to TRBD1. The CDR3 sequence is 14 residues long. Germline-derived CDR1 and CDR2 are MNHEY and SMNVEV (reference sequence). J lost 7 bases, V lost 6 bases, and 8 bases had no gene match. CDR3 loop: CASSRDRGTIGYTF. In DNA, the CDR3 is TGTGCCAGCAGCCGGGACAGGGGCACTATTGGCTACACCTTC.

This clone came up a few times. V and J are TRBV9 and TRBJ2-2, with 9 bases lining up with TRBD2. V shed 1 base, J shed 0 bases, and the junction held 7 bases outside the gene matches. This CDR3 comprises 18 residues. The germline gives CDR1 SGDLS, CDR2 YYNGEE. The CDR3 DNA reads TGTGCCAGCAGCGTATTTAGCGGGGGCCCCGCGAACACCGGGGAGCTGTTTTTT. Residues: CASSVFSGGPANTGELFF.

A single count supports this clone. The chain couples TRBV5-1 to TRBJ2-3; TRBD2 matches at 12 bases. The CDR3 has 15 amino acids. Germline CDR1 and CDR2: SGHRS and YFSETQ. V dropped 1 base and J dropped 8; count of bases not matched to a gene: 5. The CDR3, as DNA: TGCGCCAGCAGCTTGCGACTAGCGGGAGCTGTTACGCAGTATTTT. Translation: CASSLRLAGAVTQYF.

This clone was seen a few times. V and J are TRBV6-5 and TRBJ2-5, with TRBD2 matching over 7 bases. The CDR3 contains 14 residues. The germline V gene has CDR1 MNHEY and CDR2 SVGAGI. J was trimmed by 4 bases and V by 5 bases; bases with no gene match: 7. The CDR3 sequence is CASSTWTSRETQYF. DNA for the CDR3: TGTGCCAGCAGTACTTGGACTAGTCGAGAGACCCAGTACTTC.

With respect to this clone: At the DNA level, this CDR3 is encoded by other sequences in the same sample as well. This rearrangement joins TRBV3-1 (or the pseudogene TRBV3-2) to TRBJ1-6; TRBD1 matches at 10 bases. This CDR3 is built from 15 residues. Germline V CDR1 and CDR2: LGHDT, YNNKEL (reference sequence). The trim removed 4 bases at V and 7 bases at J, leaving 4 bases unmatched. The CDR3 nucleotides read TGTGCCAGCAGCCCGCGGGACAGGGGAAATTCACCCCTCCACTTT. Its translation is CASSPRDRGNSPLHF.

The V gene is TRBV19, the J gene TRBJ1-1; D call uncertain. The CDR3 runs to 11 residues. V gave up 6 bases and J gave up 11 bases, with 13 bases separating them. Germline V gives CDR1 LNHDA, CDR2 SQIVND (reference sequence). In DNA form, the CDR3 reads TGTGCCAGTAGGATCGGGGAGATGGCTTTCTTT. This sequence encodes CASRIGEMAFF.

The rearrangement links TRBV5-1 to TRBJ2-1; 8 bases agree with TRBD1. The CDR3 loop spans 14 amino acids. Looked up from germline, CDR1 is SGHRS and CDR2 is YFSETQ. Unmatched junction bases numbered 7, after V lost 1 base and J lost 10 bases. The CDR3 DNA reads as TGCGCCAGCAGCTTGCCCTCAGGACAGGGCGAGCAGTTCTTC. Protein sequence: CASSLPSGQGEQFF.

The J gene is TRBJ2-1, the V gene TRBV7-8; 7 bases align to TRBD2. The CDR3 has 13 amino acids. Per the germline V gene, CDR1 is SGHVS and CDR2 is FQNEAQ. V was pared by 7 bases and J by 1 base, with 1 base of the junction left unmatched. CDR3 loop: CASKRDSYNEQFF. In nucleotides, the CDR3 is TGTGCCAGCAAGCGGGATTCCTACAATGAGCAGTTCTTC.

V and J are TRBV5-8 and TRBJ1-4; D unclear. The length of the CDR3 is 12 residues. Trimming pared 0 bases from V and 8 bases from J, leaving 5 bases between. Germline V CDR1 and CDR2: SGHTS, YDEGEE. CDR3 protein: CASSLVGEKLFF. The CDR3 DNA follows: TGTGCCAGCAGCTTGGTTGGCGAAAAACTGTTTTTT.

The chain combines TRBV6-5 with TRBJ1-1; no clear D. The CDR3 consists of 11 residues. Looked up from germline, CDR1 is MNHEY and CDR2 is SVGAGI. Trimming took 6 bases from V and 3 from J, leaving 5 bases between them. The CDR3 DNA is TGTGCCAGCAGAAGCTACACTGAAGCTTTCTTT. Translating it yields CASRSYTEAFF.

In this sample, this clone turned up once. The CDR3, as DNA: TGTGCCAGCAGTTACAACGAAAGACAGGGGGCCTACGAGCAGTACTTC. Translation gives CASSYNERQGAYEQYF. This rearrangement joins TRBV6-2 or TRBV6-3 to TRBJ2-7; TRBD1 agrees at 9 bases. Per the germline V gene, CDR1 is MNHEY and CDR2 is SVGEGT. The CDR3 consists of 16 residues. Losses at the gene ends were 2 bases for V and 2 bases for J; bases not matched to a gene: 7.

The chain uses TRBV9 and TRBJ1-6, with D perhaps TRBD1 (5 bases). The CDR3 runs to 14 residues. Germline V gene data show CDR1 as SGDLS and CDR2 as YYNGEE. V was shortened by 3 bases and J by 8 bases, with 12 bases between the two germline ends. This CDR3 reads CASSGERGDSPLHF. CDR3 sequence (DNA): TGTGCCAGCAGCGGGGAAAGGGGTGATTCACCCCTCCACTTT.

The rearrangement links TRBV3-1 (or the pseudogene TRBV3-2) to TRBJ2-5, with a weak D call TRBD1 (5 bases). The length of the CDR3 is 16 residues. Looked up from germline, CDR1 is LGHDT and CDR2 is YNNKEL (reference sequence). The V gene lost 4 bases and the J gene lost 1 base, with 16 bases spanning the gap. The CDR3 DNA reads TGTGCCAGCAGCCCAGGGCAGCAGTCCTCCCAAGAGACCCAGTACTTC. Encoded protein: CASSPGQQSSQETQYF.

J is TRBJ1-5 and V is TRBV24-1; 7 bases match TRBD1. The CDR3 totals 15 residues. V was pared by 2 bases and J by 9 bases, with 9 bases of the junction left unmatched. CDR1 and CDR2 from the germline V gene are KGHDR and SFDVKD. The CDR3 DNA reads TGTGCCACCAGTGATTCGGACAGGCTGGGGGGGCCCCAGCATTTT. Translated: CATSDSDRLGGPQHF.

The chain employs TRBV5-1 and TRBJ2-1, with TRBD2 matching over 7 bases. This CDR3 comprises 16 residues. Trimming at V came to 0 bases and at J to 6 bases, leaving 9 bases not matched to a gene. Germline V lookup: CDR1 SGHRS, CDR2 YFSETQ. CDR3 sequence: CASSLDGGRAGNEQFF. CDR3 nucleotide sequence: TGCGCCAGCAGCTTGGACGGCGGGAGAGCGGGCAATGAGCAGTTCTTC.

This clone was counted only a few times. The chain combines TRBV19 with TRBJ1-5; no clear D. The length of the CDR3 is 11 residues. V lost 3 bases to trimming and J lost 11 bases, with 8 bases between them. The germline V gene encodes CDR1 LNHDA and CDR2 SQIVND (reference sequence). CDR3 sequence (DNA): TGTGCCAGTAGTATCATAGGAGCCCAGCATTTT. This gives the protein CASSIIGAQHF. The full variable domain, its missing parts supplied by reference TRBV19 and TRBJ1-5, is DGGITQSPKYLFRKEGQNVTLSCEQNLNHDAMYWYRQDPGQGLRLIYYSQIVNDFQKGDIAEGYSVSREKKESFPLTVTSAQKNPTAFYLCASSIIGAQHFGDGTRLSIL.

This CDR3 is CASSRTSGGVGELFF. The CDR3 DNA is TGTGCCAGCAGTCGGACTAGCGGGGGGGTTGGGGAGCTGTTTTTT. The chain combines TRBV7-6 with TRBJ2-2; 15 bases line up with TRBD2. Germline V CDR1 and CDR2: SGHVS, FNYEAQ. V gave up 6 bases and J gave up 8 bases; unmatched junction bases: 4. The CDR3 runs 15 residues.

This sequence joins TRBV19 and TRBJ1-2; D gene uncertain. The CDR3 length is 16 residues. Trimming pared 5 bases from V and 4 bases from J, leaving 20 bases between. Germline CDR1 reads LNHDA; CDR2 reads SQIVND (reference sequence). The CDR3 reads CASSPPTIASGYGYTF. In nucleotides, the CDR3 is TGTGCCAGTAGTCCGCCAACGATAGCGAGTGGCTATGGCTACACCTTC.

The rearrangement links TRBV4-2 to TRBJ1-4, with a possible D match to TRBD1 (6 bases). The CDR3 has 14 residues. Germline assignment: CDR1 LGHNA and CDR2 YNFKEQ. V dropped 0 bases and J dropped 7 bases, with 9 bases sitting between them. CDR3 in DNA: TGTGCCAGCAGCCAAGATCTGGGGGCTGAAAAACTGTTTTTT. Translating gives CASSQDLGAEKLFF.

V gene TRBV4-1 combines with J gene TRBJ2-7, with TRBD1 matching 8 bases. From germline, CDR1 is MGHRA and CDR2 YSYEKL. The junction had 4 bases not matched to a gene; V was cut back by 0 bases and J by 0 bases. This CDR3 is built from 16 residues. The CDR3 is CASSQDRDRISYEQYF. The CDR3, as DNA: TGCGCCAGCAGCCAAGACCGGGACAGGATCTCCTACGAGCAGTACTTC.

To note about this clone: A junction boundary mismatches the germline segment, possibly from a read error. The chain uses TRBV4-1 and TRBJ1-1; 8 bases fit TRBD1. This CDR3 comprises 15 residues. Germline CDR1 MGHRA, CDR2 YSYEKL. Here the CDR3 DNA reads TGCGCCGGCAGCCATCTCGGGACAGGGAACACTGAAGCTTTCTTT. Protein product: CAGSHLGTGNTEAFF.

CDR3 nucleotides: TGTGCCAGTAGTAGCGGAGGAAAGGACAGAAGAGATACGCAGTATTTT. Translated: CASSSGGKDRRDTQYF. The V gene is TRBV19, the J gene TRBJ2-3, with D tentatively TRBD1 (6 bases). The germline CDR1 and CDR2 sequences are LNHDA and SQIVND (reference sequence). V was cut by 4 bases and J by 5 bases, with 19 bases left in between. CDR3 length equals 16 residues. The full variable domain, in which reference TRBV19 and TRBJ2-3 provide the parts outside the CDR3, is DGGITQSPKYLFRKEGQNVTLSCEQNLNHDAMYWYRQDPGQGLRLIYYSQIVNDFQKGDIAEGYSVSREKKESFPLTVTSAQKNPTAFYLCASSSGGKDRRDTQYFGPGTRLTVL.

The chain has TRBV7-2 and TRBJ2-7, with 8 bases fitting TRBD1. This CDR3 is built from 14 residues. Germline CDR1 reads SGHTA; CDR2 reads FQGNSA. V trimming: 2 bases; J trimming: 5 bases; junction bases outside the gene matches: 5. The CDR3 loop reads CASSLRQGQNEQYF. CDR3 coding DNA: TGTGCCAGCAGCTTAAGACAGGGGCAGAACGAGCAGTACTTC.

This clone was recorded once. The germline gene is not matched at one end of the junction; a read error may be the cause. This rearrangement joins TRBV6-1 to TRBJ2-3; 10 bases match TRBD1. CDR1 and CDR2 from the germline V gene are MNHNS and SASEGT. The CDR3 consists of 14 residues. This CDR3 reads CASSERGTGAPRGF. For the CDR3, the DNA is TGTGCCAGCAGTGAAAGAGGGACAGGGGCACCCAGGGGTTTT.

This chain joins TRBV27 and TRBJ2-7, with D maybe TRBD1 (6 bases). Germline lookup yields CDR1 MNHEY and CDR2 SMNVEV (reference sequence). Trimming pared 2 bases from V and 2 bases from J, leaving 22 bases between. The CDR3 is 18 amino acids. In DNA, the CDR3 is TGTGCCAGCAGTTTACGGGTTCTGGTCCCAGGGGTCACCTACGAGCAGTACTTC. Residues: CASSLRVLVPGVTYEQYF.

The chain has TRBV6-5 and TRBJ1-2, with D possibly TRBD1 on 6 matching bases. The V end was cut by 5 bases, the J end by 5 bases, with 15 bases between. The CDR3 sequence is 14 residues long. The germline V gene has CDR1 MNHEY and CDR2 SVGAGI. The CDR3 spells CASSPHPTGYGYTF. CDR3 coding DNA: TGTGCCAGCAGTCCACACCCAACAGGGTATGGCTACACCTTC.

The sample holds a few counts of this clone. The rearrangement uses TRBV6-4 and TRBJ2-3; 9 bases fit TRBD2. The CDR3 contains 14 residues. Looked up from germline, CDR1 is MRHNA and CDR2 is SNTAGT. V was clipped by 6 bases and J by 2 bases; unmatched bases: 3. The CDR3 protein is CASSRGGATDTQYF. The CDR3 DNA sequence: TGTGCCAGCAGCCGCGGGGGGGCCACAGATACGCAGTATTTT.

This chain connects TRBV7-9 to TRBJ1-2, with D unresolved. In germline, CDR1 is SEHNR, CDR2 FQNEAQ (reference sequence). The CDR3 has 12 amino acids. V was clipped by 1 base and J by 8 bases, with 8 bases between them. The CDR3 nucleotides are TGTGCCAGCAGCTTAGATTCGCGAGGCTACACCTTC. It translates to CASSLDSRGYTF. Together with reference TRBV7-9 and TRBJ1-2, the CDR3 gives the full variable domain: DTGVSQNPRHKITKRGQNVTFRCDPISEHNRLYWYRQTLGQGPEFLTYFQNEAQLEKSRLLSDRFSAERPKGSFSTLEIQRTEQGDSAMYLCASSLDSRGYTFGSGTRLTVV.

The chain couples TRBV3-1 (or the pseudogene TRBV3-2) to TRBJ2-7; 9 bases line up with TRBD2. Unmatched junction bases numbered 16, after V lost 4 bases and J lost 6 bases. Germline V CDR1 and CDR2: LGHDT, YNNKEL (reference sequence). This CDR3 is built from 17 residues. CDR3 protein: CASSPPSGTSRRSEQYF. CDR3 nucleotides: TGTGCCAGCAGCCCGCCTTCAGGGACTAGCAGACGCTCCGAGCAGTACTTC.

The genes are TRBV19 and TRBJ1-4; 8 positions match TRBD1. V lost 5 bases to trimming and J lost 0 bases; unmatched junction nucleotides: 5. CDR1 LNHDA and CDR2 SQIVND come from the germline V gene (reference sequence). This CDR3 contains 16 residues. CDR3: CASSLTGAATNEKLFF. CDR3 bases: TGTGCCAGTAGTTTGACAGGGGCGGCAACTAATGAAAAACTGTTTTTT.

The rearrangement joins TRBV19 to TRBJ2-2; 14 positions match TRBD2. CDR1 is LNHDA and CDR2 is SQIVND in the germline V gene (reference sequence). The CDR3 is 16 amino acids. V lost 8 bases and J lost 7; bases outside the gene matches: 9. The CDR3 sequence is CASRTSGRRSDGELFF. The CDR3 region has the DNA TGTGCCAGTCGGACTAGCGGGAGGCGATCTGACGGGGAGCTGTTTTTT.